The 26 T cell receptor beta chains in this list originate from one sample, sequenced in a study of OX40 agonist ivuxolimab in advanced cancers. Profiled with immunoSEQ multiplex PCR; TCRdb holds only in-frame clones, not every one. The sample has fewer than 80,000 clones, roughly 84% seen once; the top ten hold 6.1%. This specimen consisted of CD4+ or CD8+ T cells sorted from blood, obtained in a trial of the OX40 agonist ivuxolimab. The receptors stem from an adult with an advanced solid tumor such as melanoma, head and neck, liver or kidney cancer.

This clone was recorded once. This sequence joins TRBV7-9 and TRBJ1-1; D is possibly TRBD1 (6 bases). The CDR3 spans 16 residues. The V end lost 5 bases, the J end lost 0 bases, and 16 bases lay between the germline ends. Looked up from germline, CDR1 is SEHNR and CDR2 is FQNEAQ (reference sequence). The CDR3 nucleotides are TGTGCCAGCAGCACCATGGGGGGCAGGATGAACACTGAAGCTTTCTTT. This sequence encodes CASSTMGGRMNTEAFF.

This clone was counted a few times. This chain uses TRBV7-2 with TRBJ1-2; tentatively, D is TRBD1 (5 bases). The V gene's germline CDR1 is SGHTA and CDR2 FQGNSA. The CDR3 contains 14 residues. V was trimmed by 5 bases and J by 1 base, leaving 11 bases between them. This CDR3 is CASSPRDGNYGYTF. The CDR3 coding sequence is TGTGCCAGCAGCCCCCGGGACGGTAACTATGGCTACACCTTC.

The chain uses TRBV7-2 and TRBJ1-4; the D is unclear. There are 14 residues in the CDR3. The ends were cut back, 5 bases at V and 0 bases at J, with 7 bases in the middle. Germline V gene lookup returns CDR1 SGHTA and CDR2 FQGNSA. This chain's CDR3 is CASSRIATNEKLFF. In DNA, the CDR3 is TGTGCCAGCAGCCGGATTGCAACTAATGAAAAACTGTTTTTT. Full variable domain (outside the CDR3, taken from reference TRBV7-2 and TRBJ1-4): GAGVSQSPSNKVTEKGKDVELRCDPISGHTALYWYRQSLGQGLEFLIYFQGNSAPDKSGLPSDRFSAERTGGSVSTLTIQRTQQEDSAVYLCASSRIATNEKLFFGSGTQLSVL.

The chain recombines TRBV6-6 with TRBJ2-1, with 8 positions matching TRBD1. The CDR3 spans 13 residues. Germline CDR1 MNHNY, CDR2 SVGAGI (reference sequence). V was clipped by 2 bases and J by 8 bases; unmatched bases: 2. The CDR3 is CASSYPTGDEQFF. CDR3 nucleotide sequence: TGTGCCAGCAGTTACCCGACAGGGGATGAGCAGTTCTTC.

V gene TRBV19 combines with J gene TRBJ2-7; 9 bases match TRBD2. Germline V gives CDR1 LNHDA, CDR2 SQIVND (reference sequence). The V gene end was trimmed by 6 bases and the J gene end by 2 bases; junction bases not matched to a gene: 5. The CDR3 is 14 amino acids. The CDR3 region is CASRSSGNTYEQYF. CDR3 coding DNA: TGTGCCAGTAGGTCTAGCGGGAATACCTACGAGCAGTACTTC. Filled out from reference TRBV19 and TRBJ2-7, the complete variable domain reads DGGITQSPKYLFRKEGQNVTLSCEQNLNHDAMYWYRQDPGQGLRLIYYSQIVNDFQKGDIAEGYSVSREKKESFPLTVTSAQKNPTAFYLCASRSSGNTYEQYFGPGTRLTVT.

J is TRBJ1-5 and V is TRBV18, with a tentative D call TRBD1 (6 bases). Germline V gene sequence: CDR1 KGHSH, CDR2 LQKENI. The V and J ends lost 4 bases and 4 bases respectively, with 14 bases between them. CDR3 length: 15 amino acids. This CDR3 is CASSLLRGRNQPQHF. DNA for the CDR3: TGTGCCAGCTCACTCCTTCGGGGGCGGAATCAGCCCCAGCATTTT.

The gene calls are TRBV5-5 and TRBJ2-6, with 10 positions matching TRBD1. Germline V gene sequence: CDR1 SGHKS, CDR2 YYEKEE (reference sequence). This CDR3 has 16 residues. V dropped 3 bases and J dropped 4; count of bases not matched to a gene: 4. CDR3: CASSYGTGVGANVLTF. For the CDR3, the DNA is TGTGCCAGCAGCTACGGGACAGGGGTCGGGGCCAACGTCCTGACTTTC. The full variable domain, completed using reference TRBV5-5 and TRBJ2-6, is DAGVTQSPTHLIKTRGQQVTLRCSPISGHKSVSWYQQVLGQGPQFIFQYYEKEERGRGNFPDRFSARQFPNYSSELNVNALLLGDSALYLCASSYGTGVGANVLTFGAGSRLTVL.

V is TRBV23-1 and J is TRBJ2-7; D gene ambiguous. TRBV23-1 is an ORF, with its function uncertain. V lost 0 bases and J lost 0, with 12 bases in between. The CDR3 has 16 residues. The CDR3 region is CASSQSLQTPSYEQYF. CDR3 sequence (DNA): TGCGCCAGCAGTCAATCGTTACAGACGCCCTCCTACGAGCAGTACTTC.

The chain is built from TRBV27 and TRBJ2-7, with a weak D call TRBD1 (5 bases). The CDR3 has 13 residues. Germline CDR1 MNHEY, CDR2 SMNVEV (reference sequence). V dropped 3 bases and J dropped 7 bases, with 13 bases sitting between them. CDR3 loop: CASSFSGFGEQYF. CDR3 DNA sequence: TGTGCCAGCAGTTTTTCAGGGTTTGGAGAGCAGTACTTC.

The J gene is TRBJ2-3, the V gene TRBV11-2; D remains ambiguous. This CDR3 is built from 14 residues. Germline assignment: CDR1 SGHAT and CDR2 FQNNGV. The ends were cut back, 4 bases at V and 0 bases at J, with 8 bases in the middle. CDR3 protein: CASSSTTSTDTQYF. CDR3 nucleotide sequence: TGTGCCAGCAGCTCGACAACTAGCACAGATACGCAGTATTTT.

J is TRBJ1-1 and V is TRBV7-2; TRBD1 aligns across 8 bases. The trim removed 6 bases at V and 4 bases at J, leaving 7 bases unmatched. The CDR3 covers 14 residues. The germline V gene has CDR1 SGHTA and CDR2 FQGNSA. CDR3 DNA sequence: TGTGCCAGCAGGGCAGACAGGGGAGGCACTGAAGCTTTCTTT. Translation gives CASRADRGGTEAFF.

The chain employs TRBV29-1 and TRBJ2-6; D ambiguous. Trimming pared 5 bases from V and 0 bases from J, leaving 8 bases between. The germline V gene encodes CDR1 SQVTM and CDR2 ANQGSEA. The CDR3 has 14 residues. Here the CDR3 DNA reads TGCAGCGTTCAAGGCGGCTCTGGGGCCAACGTCCTGACTTTC. This codes for CSVQGGSGANVLTF.

The V and J genes are TRBV15 and TRBJ2-5, with a weak D call TRBD2 (5 bases). The CDR3 is made up of 15 amino acids. The V gene's germline CDR1 is LNHNV and CDR2 YYDKDF (reference sequence). Deletions cut 8 bases from V and 5 bases from J, with 21 bases between. The CDR3 DNA sequence: TGTGCCACCGTTCCTAAAACCGGGGTCTCGGAGACCCAGTACTTC. Translated: CATVPKTGVSETQYF.

This clone was counted a few times. The chain carries TRBV9 and TRBJ2-3; no clear D. Trimming left V 7 bases short and J 1 base short, with 13 bases between. The CDR3 runs 14 residues. Germline loops: CDR1 SGDLS, CDR2 YYNGEE. The CDR3 reads CASGLGSGTDTQYF. The CDR3 region has the DNA TGTGCCAGCGGCCTGGGCTCCGGCACAGATACGCAGTATTTT.

The chain is built from TRBV7-9 and TRBJ1-3, with a tentative D call TRBD1 (5 bases). Trimming removed 3 bases from V and 12 bases from J, with 12 bases in between. The CDR3 sequence is 12 residues long. Germline V gives CDR1 SEHNR, CDR2 FQNEAQ (reference sequence). The CDR3 region is CASSFAGTGIYF. CDR3 DNA: TGTGCCAGCAGCTTTGCCGGGACCGGCATATATTTT.

This chain joins TRBV7-2 and TRBJ2-1; D is unclear. The V end lost 5 bases, the J end lost 7 bases, and 9 bases lay between the germline ends. Germline lookup yields CDR1 SGHTA and CDR2 FQGNSA. This CDR3 comprises 12 residues. Here the CDR3 reads CASSALINEQFF. In nucleotides, the CDR3 is TGTGCCAGCAGCGCCCTAATTAATGAGCAGTTCTTC.

The chain is built from TRBV4-3 and TRBJ2-1; 11 positions agree with TRBD1. Germline V lookup: CDR1 LGHNA, CDR2 YSLEER. The V and J ends lost 4 bases and 2 bases, in that order; junction bases with no gene match: 4. The CDR3 extends over 16 amino acids. The chain's CDR3 is CASSPRTGGPYNEQFF. The CDR3 DNA sequence: TGCGCCAGCAGCCCCCGGACAGGGGGCCCCTACAATGAGCAGTTCTTC.

V and J are TRBV4-3 and TRBJ2-3, with a possible D match to TRBD1 (6 bases). This CDR3 is built from 13 residues. Germline lookup yields CDR1 LGHNA and CDR2 YSLEER. Trimming left V 2 bases short and J 9 bases short, with 12 bases between. This CDR3 reads CASSQSLTGTQYF. Written as DNA, the CDR3 is TGCGCCAGCAGCCAATCGTTGACAGGCACGCAGTATTTT.

CDR3 sequence (DNA): TGTGCCAGTAGCGACAGGGGGAGATTGCTTGAGCAGTTCTTC. Amino acids: CASSDRGRLLEQFF. The chain carries TRBV19 and TRBJ2-1, with 9 nucleotides matching TRBD1. J gave up 9 bases and V 6 bases, and 9 bases lay outside the gene matches. CDR3 size: 14 residues. Germline V lookup: CDR1 LNHDA, CDR2 SQIVND (reference sequence).

This chain links TRBV5-1 with TRBJ2-5; D gene uncertain. CDR3 length: 15 amino acids. Trimming shortened V by 5 bases and J by 5 bases, and 19 bases separated the two germline ends. Per germline, CDR1 SGHRS and CDR2 YFSETQ. The CDR3 is CASRRQATLGETQYF. CDR3 nucleotide sequence: TGCGCCAGCAGGCGTCAGGCGACCTTGGGGGAGACCCAGTACTTC.

The chain carries TRBV7-2 and TRBJ1-1; 7 nucleotides agree with TRBD1. Germline CDR1 SGHTA, CDR2 FQGNSA. Germline trimming cut 2 bases from V and 5 bases from J; bases unmatched to any gene: 2. The CDR3 spans 13 residues. CDR3 loop: CASSLRGRTEAFF. CDR3 nucleotide sequence: TGTGCCAGCAGCTTAAGGGGGCGAACTGAAGCTTTCTTT.

The J gene is TRBJ2-1, the V gene TRBV5-1; 11 nucleotides agree with TRBD2. The trim removed 3 bases at V and 0 bases at J, leaving 11 bases unmatched. This CDR3 has 19 residues. CDR1 and CDR2 from the germline V gene are SGHRS and YFSETQ. CDR3 bases: TGCGCCAGCAGCTCAACGGGACTAGCGGCTTCCTTCTCCTACAATGAGCAGTTCTTC. It is translated as CASSSTGLAASFSYNEQFF. Full variable domain (missing parts from reference TRBV5-1 and TRBJ2-1): KAGVTQTPRYLIKTRGQQVTLSCSPISGHRSVSWYQQTPGQGLQFLFEYFSETQRNKGNFPGRFSGRQFSNSRSEMNVSTLELGDSALYLCASSSTGLAASFSYNEQFFGPGTRLTVL.

The chain employs TRBV18 and TRBJ2-1; D possibly corresponds to TRBD2 (6 bases). V was cut by 4 bases and J by 6 bases, with 13 bases left in between. The CDR3 runs 14 residues. Germline V gene sequence: CDR1 KGHSH, CDR2 LQKENI. The CDR3 region is CASSLGGGPNEQFF. The CDR3 DNA reads as TGTGCCAGCTCACTCGGGGGAGGCCCCAATGAGCAGTTCTTC. The full variable domain, in which reference TRBV18 and TRBJ2-1 provide the parts outside the CDR3, is NAGVMQNPRHLVRRRGQEARLRCSPMKGHSHVYWYRQLPEEGLKFMVYLQKENIIDESGMPKERFSAEFPKEGPSILRIQQVVRGDSAAYFCASSLGGGPNEQFFGPGTRLTVL.

About this clone itself: Other DNA sequences of this sample code for an identical CDR3. The genes are TRBV30 and TRBJ2-7; D ambiguous. This CDR3 region has 11 residues. V shed 1 base and J shed 3 bases, with 4 bases lying between them. Looked up from germline, CDR1 is GTSNPN and CDR2 is SVGIG (reference sequence). The CDR3 nucleotides are TGTGCCTGGAGTGGACTCTACGAGCAGTACTTC. Amino acids: CAWSGLYEQYF.

The CDR3 region has the DNA TGCGCCAGCAGCCAAGGACGGAATAATTCACCCCTCCACTTT. It encodes CASSQGRNNSPLHF. This chain joins TRBV4-1 and TRBJ1-6; D is undetermined. The V and J ends lost 1 base and 5 bases respectively, with 6 bases between them. The CDR3 is 14 amino acids. Germline V lookup: CDR1 MGHRA, CDR2 YSYEKL.

The table lists this clone with a few counts. The V gene is TRBV4-3, the J gene TRBJ2-3; TRBD2 agrees at 7 bases. The CDR3 spans 13 residues. The germline V gene encodes CDR1 LGHNA and CDR2 YSLEER. Germline trimming cut 0 bases from V and 9 bases from J; bases unmatched to any gene: 3. The CDR3 loop reads CASSQEPGLTQYF. The CDR3, as DNA: TGCGCCAGCAGCCAAGAACCGGGACTAACGCAGTATTTT.